This T cell receptor (beta chain) was found in a study of regulatory T cells in long-lasting Graves disease. Germline CDR1 LGHDT, CDR2 YNNKEL (reference sequence). There are 19 residues in the CDR3. The trim removed 0 bases at V and 5 bases at J, leaving 19 bases unmatched. A few counts support this clonotype. According to the study, TCR beta libraries were built with iRepertoire HTBI primers and CDR3-region Arm-PCR. One entry per CDR3 protein results from TCRdb running MiXCR on the multiplex PCR reads. The sample consists of some 500,000 distinct CDR3 sequences, around an eighth of them appearing once. This sample's time point: newly diagnosed GD, antithyroid drugs for less than 3 months. PBMCs were the source of the RNA used for TCR sequencing. These same data were also listed under a study on T cells in Graves' hyperthyroidism and ophthalmopathy.

This specimen was peripheral blood mononuclear cells (PBMCs), taken at new diagnosis, from a patient treated with antithyroid drugs. The chain carries TRBV3-1 and TRBJ2-7, with TRBD2 matching 7 bases. The origin of this receptor is a young man with Graves disease. This chain's CDR3 is CASSQEDIRGLVGLDEQYF. Written as DNA, the CDR3 is TGTGCCAGCAGCCAAGAGGATATCCGTGGACTAGTGGGATTGGACGAGCAGTACTTC.